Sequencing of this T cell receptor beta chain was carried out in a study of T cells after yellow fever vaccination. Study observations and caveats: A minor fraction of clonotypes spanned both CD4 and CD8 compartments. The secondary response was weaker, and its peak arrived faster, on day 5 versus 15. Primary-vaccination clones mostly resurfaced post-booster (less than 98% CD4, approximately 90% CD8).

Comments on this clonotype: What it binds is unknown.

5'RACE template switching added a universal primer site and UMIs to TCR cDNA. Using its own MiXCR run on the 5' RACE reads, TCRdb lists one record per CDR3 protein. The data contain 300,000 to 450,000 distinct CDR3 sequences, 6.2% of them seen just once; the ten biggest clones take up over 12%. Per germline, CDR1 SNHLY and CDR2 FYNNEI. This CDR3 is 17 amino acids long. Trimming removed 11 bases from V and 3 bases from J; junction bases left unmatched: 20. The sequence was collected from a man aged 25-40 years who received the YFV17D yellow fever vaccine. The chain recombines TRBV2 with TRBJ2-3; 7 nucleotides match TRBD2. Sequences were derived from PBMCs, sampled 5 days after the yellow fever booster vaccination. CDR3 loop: CAFSTGSGGRRTDTQYF. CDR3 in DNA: TGTGCCTTCAGCACCGGCTCGGGCGGGAGAAGGACAGATACGCAGTATTTT.